This T cell receptor beta chain was sequenced during a study of T cell repertoires in cytomegalovirus infection. Study-level findings and limits: The ex vivo response was dominated by HLA-C-restricted CMV-specific TCR beta clonotypes.

TCRdb reprocessed the reads with MiXCR, giving one entry per CDR3 protein. The sample lists around 530,000 distinct CDR3 sequences, about a quarter occurring once. Germline values: CDR1 SEHNR, CDR2 FQNEAQ (reference sequence). The CDR3 covers 14 residues. The trim removed 5 bases at V and 4 bases at J, leaving 6 bases unmatched. As concerns this clonotype: The antigen is undetermined.

The sequence was collected from a human donor in good health (CMV status not recorded). Some clones in this sample may be carry-over from other donors' samples. Sequenced sample: PBMCs. V is TRBV7-9 and J is TRBJ1-1, with 8 positions matching TRBD1. The CDR3 loop reads CASSPTGGFTEAFF. The CDR3 coding sequence is TGTGCCAGCAGCCCAACAGGGGGGTTCACTGAAGCTTTCTTT.